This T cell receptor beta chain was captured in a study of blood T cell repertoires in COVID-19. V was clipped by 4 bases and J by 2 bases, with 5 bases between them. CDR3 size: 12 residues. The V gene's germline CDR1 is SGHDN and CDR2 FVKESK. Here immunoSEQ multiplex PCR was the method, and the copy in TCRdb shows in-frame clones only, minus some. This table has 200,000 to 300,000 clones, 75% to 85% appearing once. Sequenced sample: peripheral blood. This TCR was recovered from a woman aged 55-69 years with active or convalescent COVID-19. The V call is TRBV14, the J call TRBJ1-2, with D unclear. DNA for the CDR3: TGTGCCAGCAGCCTACAGAACTATGGCTACACCTTC. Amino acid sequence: CASSLQNYGYTF.